These 32 T cell receptor beta chains were all obtained from the same sample, sequenced in a study of T cells in Graves' hyperthyroidism and ophthalmopathy (dated by TCRdb to 2018 to 2020). Library construction relied on multiplex PCR. Sequencer: Illumina HiSeq 2000. TCR beta CDR3 regions were amplified from RNA transcripts. The first round of RT-PCR for the TCR CDR3 was performed with the HTBI primer set and the Qiagen OneStep RT-PCR kit. Starting from the raw public reads, TCRdb applied fastp trimming at Q25, assembled clones with MiXCR and retained in-frame beta chains. Every distinct CDR3 protein forms one entry, paired with its most common genes and DNA. This sample holds about 500,000 distinct CDR3 sequences; 15% to 20% were observed only once. The ten biggest clones cover 15% to 20% of the sample. Specimen: blood. These receptors came from a woman aged 18-29 years with Graves' ophthalmopathy.

This clonotype is a singleton in its sample. The chain joins TRBV20-1 to TRBJ1-2; possibly TRBD1 for D (5 bases). Germline V gene data show CDR1 as DFQATT and CDR2 as SNEGSKA (reference sequence). There are 11 residues in the CDR3. This CDR3 reads CSGEGSYGYTF. CDR3 nucleotides: TGCAGCGGAGAGGGGTCCTATGGCTACACCTTC.

V and J are TRBV29-1 and TRBJ1-2; maybe TRBD1 (5 bases). Trimming removed 7 bases at V and 4 bases at J, with 16 bases between. This CDR3 comprises 13 residues. The germline V gene encodes CDR1 SQVTM and CDR2 ANQGSEA. CDR3 loop: CSDRTSQTYGYTF. The CDR3 region has the DNA TGCAGCGACCGGACATCCCAAACCTATGGCTACACCTTC. Using reference TRBV29-1 and TRBJ1-2 for the parts outside the CDR3, the full variable domain is SAVISQKPSRDICQRGTSLTIQCQVDSQVTMMFWYRQQPGQSLTLIATANQGSEATYESGFVIDKFPISRPNLTFSTLTVSNMSPEDSSIYLCSDRTSQTYGYTFGSGTRLTVV.

This clonotype was counted a few times. The chain couples TRBV15 to TRBJ2-1; D not certain. There are 15 residues in the CDR3. Germline CDR1 reads LNHNV; CDR2 reads YYDKDF (reference sequence). The V gene lost 0 bases and the J gene lost 5 bases, with 11 bases spanning the gap. CDR3 amino acids: CATSRDKGYNNEQFF. DNA of the CDR3: TGTGCCACCAGCAGAGATAAGGGTTATAACAATGAGCAGTTCTTC. The full variable domain, in which reference TRBV15 and TRBJ2-1 provide the parts outside the CDR3, is DAMVIQNPRYQVTQFGKPVTLSCSQTLNHNVMYWYQQKSSQAPKLLFHYYDKDFNNEADTPDNFQSRRPNTSFCFLDIRSPGLGDTAMYLCATSRDKGYNNEQFFGPGTRLTVL.

This chain uses TRBV3-1 with TRBJ2-3; D remains unclear. Trimming stripped 6 bases from V and 1 base from J, with 8 bases between. CDR1 is LGHDT and CDR2 is YNNKEL in the germline V gene (reference sequence). The CDR3 runs 13 residues. CDR3 coding DNA: TGTGCCAGCAGTATTAGTGGCACAGATACGCAGTATTTT. This translates into CASSISGTDTQYF.

At least ten counts were recorded for this clonotype. An end of the junction does not agree with germline; a read error may underlie this. V and J are TRBV2 and TRBJ2-7; D could derive from TRBD1 or TRBD2 (6 bases each). Looked up from germline, CDR1 is SNHLY and CDR2 is FYNNEI. The CDR3 is made up of 14 amino acids. The CDR3 DNA reads as TGTGCCAGCACTGAAGGGGGGCGTCCCTACGAGCAGTACTTC. This encodes CASTEGGRPYEQYF.

This clonotype was counted a few times. V is TRBV29-1 and J is TRBJ1-1; tentative D call: TRBD1 (6 bases). The V gene lost 8 bases and the J gene lost 3 bases, with 13 bases spanning the gap. CDR1 is SQVTM, CDR2 ANQGSEA, per germline. The CDR3 is 12 amino acids. This chain's CDR3 is CSSKGGDTEAFF. CDR3 coding DNA: TGCAGCTCTAAAGGGGGGGACACTGAAGCTTTCTTT.

V is TRBV10-3 and J is TRBJ2-3; 12 nucleotides line up with TRBD2. J was trimmed by 3 bases and V by 4 bases; bases with no gene match: 5. This CDR3 region has 16 residues. CDR1 and CDR2 from the germline V gene are ENHRY and SYGVKD. CDR3 sequence reads: CAISALTSGGTDTQYF. The DNA for the CDR3 is TGTGCCATCAGTGCCCTGACTAGCGGGGGTACAGATACGCAGTATTTT.

About this clonotype: A much larger clone differs by one base, so this may be a read error. The V and J genes are TRBV7-3 and TRBJ2-7; 8 positions match TRBD2. The germline CDR1 and CDR2 sequences are SGHTA and FQGTGA. After removal of 4 bases from V and 2 bases from J, the junction contained 7 bases not matched to a gene. The CDR3 consists of 15 residues. The DNA for the CDR3 is TGTGCCAGCAGCTCCTGGACTAGCAAACCCTACGAGCAGTACTTC. Its translation is CASSSWTSKPYEQYF.

Regarding this clonotype: Lacking the conserved final phenylalanine or tryptophan, this CDR3 likely reflects a read error. The rearrangement uses TRBV9 and TRBJ1-2, with 8 bases that match TRBD1. Trimming took 3 bases from V and 8 from J; bases not matched to a gene: 12. CDR3 length: 15 residues. Germline CDR1 reads SGDLS; CDR2 reads YYNGEE. The chain's CDR3 is CASSADLDRGRGYTV. The CDR3 bases are TGTGCCAGCAGCGCCGACTTAGACAGGGGTCGAGGCTACACCGTC.

This clonotype has ten or more counts. The chain couples TRBV12-3 or TRBV12-4 to TRBJ1-1; no firm D call. The V end was cut by 3 bases, the J end by 0 bases, with 14 bases between. This CDR3 spans 16 amino acids. CDR3 nucleotides: TGTGCCAGCAGTTTGGGTTCTAGGGCCCTGAACACTGAAGCTTTCTTT. Translated: CASSLGSRALNTEAFF.

The V gene is TRBV7-8, the J gene TRBJ2-5, with 7 bases fitting TRBD2. The V segment lost 3 bases and the J segment 1 base; nucleotides outside the gene matches: 14. There are 18 residues in the CDR3. CDR1 is SGHVS, CDR2 FQNEAQ, per germline. This chain's CDR3 is CASSFSPSLASGQETQYF. As DNA, the CDR3 is TGTGCCAGCAGCTTTTCCCCTTCTTTGGCTAGCGGCCAAGAGACCCAGTACTTC.

This clonotype was detected many times. The J gene is TRBJ2-7, the V gene TRBV7-9; D call uncertain. The V end lost 5 bases, the J end lost 4 bases, and 12 bases lay between the germline ends. The V gene's germline CDR1 is SEHNR and CDR2 FQNEAQ (reference sequence). The CDR3 length is 13 residues. This chain's CDR3 is CASSPDASYEQYF. CDR3 sequence (DNA): TGTGCCAGCAGCCCGGATGCCTCTTACGAGCAGTACTTC. The complete variable domain, with remaining parts taken from reference TRBV7-9 and TRBJ2-7, reads DTGVSQNPRHKITKRGQNVTFRCDPISEHNRLYWYRQTLGQGPEFLTYFQNEAQLEKSRLLSDRFSAERPKGSFSTLEIQRTEQGDSAMYLCASSPDASYEQYFGPGTRLTVT.

The chain joins TRBV24-1 to TRBJ2-7, with 7 bases that match TRBD2. This CDR3 comprises 14 residues. Germline-derived CDR1 and CDR2 are KGHDR and SFDVKD. The V and J ends lost 5 bases and 3 bases, in that order; junction bases with no gene match: 6. The CDR3: CATSAGEGYYEQYF. CDR3 DNA: TGTGCCACCAGTGCGGGGGAGGGATACTACGAGCAGTACTTC.

At least ten counts were recorded for this clonotype. The V call is TRBV28, the J call TRBJ1-5; 9 positions agree with TRBD1. V was clipped by 3 bases and J by 4 bases; unmatched bases: 13. This CDR3 comprises 18 residues. Germline CDR1 and CDR2: MDHEN and SYDVKM. CDR3 in amino acids: CASSLDRGRSLPNQPQHF. The CDR3 DNA follows: TGTGCCAGCAGTTTGGACAGGGGCAGATCCCTTCCGAATCAGCCCCAGCATTTT.

This clonotype has ten or more counts. The V and J genes are TRBV20-1 and TRBJ2-5; TRBD1 matches at 8 bases. J gave up 3 bases and V 4 bases, and 1 base lay outside the gene matches. CDR1 is DFQATT and CDR2 is SNEGSKA in the germline V gene (reference sequence). This CDR3 spans 12 amino acids. The CDR3 reads CSATQGEETQYF. The CDR3, as DNA: TGCAGTGCTACACAGGGGGAAGAGACCCAGTACTTC.

The chain combines TRBV20-1 with TRBJ2-1; perhaps D is TRBD1 or TRBD2 (5 bases each). This CDR3 comprises 14 residues. The germline gives CDR1 DFQATT, CDR2 SNEGSKA (reference sequence). Trimming pared 4 bases from V and 0 bases from J, leaving 10 bases between. The CDR3 spells CSAIAGSSYNEQFF. The CDR3 nucleotides read TGCAGTGCTATCGCAGGGAGCTCCTACAATGAGCAGTTCTTC.

This rearrangement joins TRBV28 to TRBJ2-6, with D perhaps matching TRBD1 (5 bases). Germline values: CDR1 MDHEN, CDR2 SYDVKM. This CDR3 is 16 amino acids long. V was shortened by 2 bases and J by 0 bases, with 8 bases between the two germline ends. This chain's CDR3 is CASSLRTSSGANVLTF. The CDR3 DNA reads TGTGCCAGCAGTTTAAGGACAAGCTCTGGGGCCAACGTCCTGACTTTC.

Ten or more counts support this clonotype. V usage is TRBV7-2 and J usage is TRBJ2-6; no firm D call. V was cut by 5 bases and J by 2 bases, with 10 bases left in between. CDR3 length equals 15 residues. Germline loops: CDR1 SGHTA, CDR2 FQGNSA. The CDR3 nucleotides read TGTGCCAGCAGCCCTTACCCCCCTGGGGCCAACGTCCTGACTTTC. Its translation: CASSPYPPGANVLTF.

This clonotype was counted many times. V gene TRBV28 combines with J gene TRBJ2-7; the D is unclear. The CDR3 covers 11 residues. Germline V gene sequence: CDR1 MDHEN, CDR2 SYDVKM. The ends were cut back, 5 bases at V and 4 bases at J, with 6 bases in the middle. The CDR3 DNA reads TGTGCCAGCAGTCAAGAGTACGAGCAGTACTTC. It yields the protein CASSQEYEQYF.

With regard to this clonotype: Just one base apart from a much larger clone, this may be a read error. The genes are TRBV29-1 and TRBJ1-1; TRBD1 aligns across 8 bases. The CDR3 length is 13 residues. Trimming removed 6 bases from V and 3 bases from J; junction bases left unmatched: 6. In germline, CDR1 is SQVTM, CDR2 ANQGSEA. The CDR3 loop reads CSVEGQEYTEAFF. CDR3 bases: TGCAGCGTGGAGGGACAGGAGTACACTGAAGCTTTCTTT. Variable domain in full (rest from reference TRBV29-1 and TRBJ1-1): SAVISQKPSRDICQRGTSLTIQCQVDSQVTMMFWYRQQPGQSLTLIATANQGSEATYESGFVIDKFPISRPNLTFSTLTVSNMSPEDSSIYLCSVEGQEYTEAFFGQGTRLTVV.

This clonotype was seen ten or more times. The chain recombines TRBV20-1 with TRBJ1-5; a weak D match, TRBD1 (5 bases). The CDR3 length is 12 residues. CDR1 DFQATT and CDR2 SNEGSKA come from the germline V gene (reference sequence). Between the trimmed V and J ends, which lost 5 bases and 3 bases, there was a span of 8 bases. Here the CDR3 reads CSARDSNQPQHF. For the CDR3, the DNA is TGCAGTGCTCGGGACTCCAATCAGCCCCAGCATTTT.

This clonotype was detected only a few times. The J gene is TRBJ2-6, the V gene TRBV29-1, with D hard to call. The V end was cut by 7 bases, the J end by 0 bases, with 10 bases between. The germline V gene encodes CDR1 SQVTM and CDR2 ANQGSEA. The CDR3 covers 14 residues. The CDR3 spells CSAIPASGANVLTF. The CDR3 region has the DNA TGCAGCGCCATCCCGGCCTCTGGGGCCAACGTCCTGACTTTC.

Ten or more counts support this clonotype. The chain has TRBV28 and TRBJ2-3; D is unclear. Germline lookup yields CDR1 MDHEN and CDR2 SYDVKM. This CDR3 comprises 15 residues. The V gene lost 2 bases and the J gene lost 2 bases, with 11 bases spanning the gap. The CDR3 loop is CASSLARSNTDTQYF. The CDR3 bases are TGTGCCAGCAGTTTAGCTAGAAGTAACACAGATACGCAGTATTTT.

V gene TRBV6-2 or TRBV6-3 combines with J gene TRBJ2-1; TRBD2 agrees at 13 bases. The CDR3 spans 16 residues. Germline CDR1 is MNHEY and CDR2 is SVGEGT. V lost 5 bases to trimming and J lost 12 bases; unmatched junction nucleotides: 13. The CDR3 protein is CASSGGTSGESYVQFF. CDR3 sequence (DNA): TGTGCCAGCAGTGGGGGGACTAGCGGGGAAAGCTATGTGCAGTTCTTC.

The rearrangement links TRBV9 to TRBJ2-2; 14 bases fit TRBD2. The ends lost 7 bases at V and 7 bases at J; junction bases unmatched: 6. CDR1 SGDLS and CDR2 YYNGEE come from the germline V gene. CDR3 size: 15 residues. Here the CDR3 DNA reads TGTGCCAGCGGGGGACTAGCGGGAGTGATCGGGGAGCTGTTTTTT. It codes for CASGGLAGVIGELFF.

This clonotype was counted at least ten times. This chain uses TRBV10-3 with TRBJ2-3, with a tentative D call TRBD2 (6 bases). The length of the CDR3 is 15 residues. CDR1 is ENHRY, CDR2 SYGVKD, per germline. V lost 0 bases and J lost 3, with 10 bases in between. Here the CDR3 reads CAISESGLPTDTQYF. CDR3 bases: TGTGCCATCAGTGAGTCTGGACTACCAACAGATACGCAGTATTTT.

This chain uses TRBV5-1 with TRBJ2-6; D not certain. This CDR3 contains 16 residues. V dropped 0 bases and J dropped 0 bases, with 7 bases sitting between them. Germline assignment: CDR1 SGHRS and CDR2 YFSETQ. CDR3 sequence reads: CASSLAVGSGANVLTF. As DNA, the CDR3 is TGCGCCAGCAGCTTGGCCGTGGGCTCTGGGGCCAACGTCCTGACTTTC.

This clonotype has a count of ten or more. The rearrangement joins TRBV2 to TRBJ2-3; TRBD1 agrees at 7 bases. Trimming took 4 bases from V and 5 from J; bases not matched to a gene: 3. The CDR3 consists of 13 residues. The germline gives CDR1 SNHLY, CDR2 FYNNEI. The CDR3 DNA reads as TGTGCCAGCAGTGGAGGGACAGTAGATACGCAGTATTTT. Translation gives CASSGGTVDTQYF. Based on the CDR3 plus reference TRBV2 and TRBJ2-3, the full variable domain is EPEVTQTPSHQVTQMGQEVILRCVPISNHLYFYWYRQILGQKVEFLVSFYNNEISEKSEIFDDQFSVERPDGSNFTLKIRSTKLEDSAMYFCASSGGTVDTQYFGPGTRLTVL.

This clonotype was recorded many times. The chain employs TRBV3-1 and TRBJ2-1; 8 bases map to TRBD2. CDR1 LGHDT and CDR2 YNNKEL come from the germline V gene (reference sequence). The trim removed 1 base at V and 7 bases at J, leaving 6 bases unmatched. The CDR3 sequence is 15 residues long. CDR3 amino acids: CASSQGQRENNEQFF. CDR3 in DNA: TGTGCCAGCAGCCAAGGGCAGCGGGAGAATAATGAGCAGTTCTTC.

Comment on this clonotype: One base away lies a much larger clone, so this may be a sequencing read error. The conserved closing phenylalanine or tryptophan is absent in this CDR3, likely reflecting a read error. Written as DNA, the CDR3 is TGTGCCAGCAGTTACCCCTATCGGTACTCTGGAAACACCATATATTCT. Protein product: CASSYPYRYSGNTIYS. This chain links TRBV6-9 with TRBJ1-3; D is unclear. V was clipped by 3 bases and J by 0 bases, with 12 bases between them. CDR1 MNHGY and CDR2 SVAAGI come from the germline V gene. This CDR3 is built from 16 residues.

This clonotype was observed a few times. V is TRBV6-2 or TRBV6-3 and J is TRBJ2-5; 8 bases match TRBD1. Germline V lookup: CDR1 MNHEY, CDR2 SVGEGT. The V segment lost 2 bases and the J segment 5 bases; nucleotides outside the gene matches: 4. The CDR3 consists of 14 residues. The CDR3 is CASSYTTGAETQYF. Written as DNA, the CDR3 is TGTGCCAGCAGTTACACGACAGGGGCGGAGACCCAGTACTTC.

This clonotype was seen at least ten times. J is TRBJ2-7 and V is TRBV28; TRBD1 agrees at 8 bases. Germline CDR1 is MDHEN and CDR2 is SYDVKM. CDR3 length: 12 residues. V was pared by 6 bases and J by 6 bases, with 4 bases of the junction left unmatched. The chain's CDR3 is CASSRTGREQYF. The DNA for the CDR3 is TGTGCCAGCAGCCGGACAGGGCGCGAGCAGTACTTC.